The 13 T cell receptor beta chains presented below share a single source sample, sequenced in a study of shared clonotypes between healthy human individuals. Assay: immunoSEQ multiplex PCR; the TCRdb copy retains only in-frame clones and omits some. The sample lists approximately 2.1 million clones, more than 85% occurring once. Source material: naive CD4+ T cells from PBMCs. Specified subset: CD45RA+ positively selected. The receptors were sampled from a man between 18 and 35 years old in good health. Some clones in this sample may be carry-over from other donors' samples.

This sequence joins TRBV15 and TRBJ2-3, with TRBD2 as a possible D gene (5 bases). CDR1 is LNHNV, CDR2 YYDKDF, per germline (reference sequence). CDR3 length: 15 amino acids. Trimming took off 0 bases at V and 9 bases at J, with 16 bases between the two ends. The CDR3 is CATSRDTEPRVTQYF. CDR3 sequence (DNA): TGTGCCACCAGCAGAGATACAGAACCGCGGGTGACGCAGTATTTT.

The rearrangement uses TRBV9 and TRBJ2-7; maybe TRBD1 (6 bases). In germline, CDR1 is SGDLS, CDR2 YYNGEE. The CDR3 contains 13 residues. V gave up 5 bases and J gave up 5 bases, with 14 bases separating them. Here the CDR3 reads CASSGRGADEQYF. In DNA form, the CDR3 reads TGTGCCAGCAGTGGCAGGGGCGCAGACGAGCAGTACTTC.

The chain links TRBV23-1 to TRBJ2-7, with 10 bases lining up with TRBD2. TRBV23-1 is annotated as an ORF whose role is uncertain. CDR3 length equals 17 residues. After removal of 0 bases from V and 5 bases from J, the junction contained 10 bases not matched to a gene. Here the CDR3 reads CASSQSKEGSGRNEQYF. In nucleotides, the CDR3 is TGCGCCAGCAGTCAATCGAAGGAAGGTAGCGGGAGGAACGAGCAGTACTTC.

The chain employs TRBV18 and TRBJ2-3; 10 bases are a match to TRBD2. The CDR3 is 16 residues long. Germline loops: CDR1 KGHSH, CDR2 LQKENI. V lost 2 bases, J lost 2 bases, and 4 bases stayed unmatched. CDR3 coding DNA: TGTGCCAGCTCACCAGTGCTAGCGGGGGCCACAGATACGCAGTATTTT. It translates to CASSPVLAGATDTQYF.

This chain joins TRBV5-5 and TRBJ2-5; D may be TRBD1 or TRBD2 (5 bases each). The CDR3 extends over 15 amino acids. Trimming removed 4 bases from V and 2 bases from J, with 15 bases in between. Germline V gene lookup returns CDR1 SGHKS and CDR2 YYEKEE (reference sequence). The CDR3 is CASSPSGTAQETQYF. The CDR3 nucleotides are TGTGCCAGCAGCCCCTCCGGGACGGCGCAAGAGACCCAGTACTTC.

The gene calls are TRBV6-5 and TRBJ2-7; D gene ambiguous. V dropped 0 bases and J dropped 2 bases, with 11 bases sitting between them. CDR1 MNHEY and CDR2 SVGAGI come from the germline V gene. The CDR3 length is 15 residues. The DNA for the CDR3 is TGTGCCAGCAGTTACTCGGAAGCGTTTACCTACGAGCAGTACTTC. This encodes CASSYSEAFTYEQYF.

The chain recombines TRBV18 with TRBJ1-5; TRBD1 matches at 7 bases. The CDR3 sequence is 15 residues long. V lost 1 base to trimming and J lost 3 bases; unmatched junction nucleotides: 3. CDR1 KGHSH and CDR2 LQKENI come from the germline V gene. The CDR3 loop reads CASSPQGQYNQPQHF. In DNA form, the CDR3 reads TGTGCCAGCTCACCACAGGGACAGTACAATCAGCCCCAGCATTTT.

The chain combines TRBV5-4 with TRBJ2-5; D is unclear. The CDR3 is 14 residues long. Germline CDR1 SGHNT, CDR2 YYREEE (reference sequence). The V gene lost 0 bases and the J gene lost 0 bases, with 6 bases spanning the gap. CDR3 sequence reads: CASSLADYQETQYF. In DNA form, the CDR3 reads TGTGCCAGCAGCTTGGCCGACTACCAAGAGACCCAGTACTTC.

The chain employs TRBV28 and TRBJ2-7; D uncertain. CDR3 length: 14 amino acids. Germline V CDR1 and CDR2: MDHEN, SYDVKM. Deletions cut 7 bases from V and 2 bases from J, with 15 bases between. The CDR3 region has the DNA TGTGCCAGCACCCCCTTGAGCAGCCCCTACGAGCAGTACTTC. Protein: CASTPLSSPYEQYF.

The rearrangement links TRBV7-2 to TRBJ1-3; the match to TRBD1 covers 7 bases. The CDR3 extends over 15 amino acids. V shed 4 bases, J shed 3 bases, and the junction held 6 bases outside the gene matches. From germline, CDR1 is SGHTA and CDR2 FQGNSA. The CDR3 loop is CASSSTGTDGNTIYF. As DNA, the CDR3 is TGTGCCAGCAGCTCCACCGGGACAGATGGAAACACCATATATTTT. Variable domain in full (rest from reference TRBV7-2 and TRBJ1-3): GAGVSQSPSNKVTEKGKDVELRCDPISGHTALYWYRQSLGQGLEFLIYFQGNSAPDKSGLPSDRFSAERTGGSVSTLTIQRTQQEDSAVYLCASSSTGTDGNTIYFGEGSWLTVV.

The genes are TRBV9 and TRBJ2-2; D gene uncertain. Trimming took 2 bases from V and 3 from J, leaving 14 bases between them. The CDR3 is made up of 16 amino acids. Germline CDR1 and CDR2: SGDLS and YYNGEE. CDR3 loop: CASSVRGVSHTGELFF. The CDR3 DNA reads TGTGCCAGCAGCGTGAGAGGAGTCAGTCACACCGGGGAGCTGTTTTTT.

Concerning this clone itself: This CDR3 is also generated by other DNA sequences in the sample. The chain couples TRBV6-1 to TRBJ2-2; D may correspond to TRBD1 or TRBD2 (5 bases each). The germline CDR1 and CDR2 sequences are MNHNS and SASEGT. The V end was cut by 0 bases, the J end by 0 bases, with 5 bases between. The length of the CDR3 is 15 residues. CDR3: CASSEAGPNTGELFF. The CDR3 nucleotides are TGTGCCAGCAGTGAAGCGGGACCGAACACCGGGGAGCTGTTTTTT.

The rearrangement joins TRBV7-3 to TRBJ2-3, with unresolved D. The CDR3 covers 14 residues. Trimming took 4 bases from V and 2 from J, leaving 10 bases between them. The V gene's germline CDR1 is SGHTA and CDR2 FQGTGA. The CDR3 DNA reads as TGTGCCAGCAGCTCAGACACACTCACAGATACGCAGTATTTT. It encodes CASSSDTLTDTQYF. Filled out from reference TRBV7-3 and TRBJ2-3, the complete variable domain reads GAGVSQTPSNKVTEKGKYVELRCDPISGHTALYWYRQSLGQGPEFLIYFQGTGAADDSGLPNDRFFAVRPEGSVSTLKIQRTERGDSAVYLCASSSDTLTDTQYFGPGTRLTVL.